These 8 T cell receptor beta chains were sequenced from one sample in a study of vaccination effects on CD4 cells after COVID-19. The antigens these receptors bind are not known. Generated by immunoSEQ multiplex PCR, the TCRdb table keeps only in-frame clones and is missing some. The sample records tens of thousands of clones, approximately 77% being singletons. After expansion with viral peptide pools in the ViraFEST assay, antigen-specific CD4+ T cells were sequenced. Culture lasted roughly eleven days before CD4+ T cell isolation. Among the vaccine recipients, none had a prior SARS-CoV-2 infection, and nucleocapsid antibodies were negative. This specimen consisted of CD4+ T cells from PBMCs cultured with HCoV-NL63 spike peptides, obtained before COVID-19 vaccination. All receptors derive from a human donor who received a COVID-19 vaccine.

The rearrangement uses TRBV2 and TRBJ2-5; 10 bases fit TRBD2. CDR1 and CDR2 (germline): SNHLY, FYNNEI. Trimming removed 6 bases from V and 2 bases from J; junction bases left unmatched: 6. This CDR3 is 15 amino acids long. The CDR3 protein is CASRRSSGGQETQYF. As DNA, the CDR3 is TGTGCCAGCAGGCGTTCTAGCGGGGGTCAAGAGACCCAGTACTTC.

This chain links TRBV5-1 with TRBJ1-1, with D tentatively TRBD1 (5 bases). Germline lookup yields CDR1 SGHRS and CDR2 YFSETQ. This CDR3 contains 13 residues. Trimming left V 1 base short and J 6 bases short, with 10 bases between. CDR3: CASSLLSGPEAFF. The CDR3 nucleotides are TGCGCCAGCAGCTTGTTGTCGGGGCCTGAAGCTTTCTTT.

By its share, this clone is large. The chain links TRBV24-1 to TRBJ2-5; 8 bases are shared with TRBD1. The CDR3 runs to 15 residues. Germline CDR1 is KGHDR and CDR2 is SFDVKD. The ends lost 3 bases at V and 2 bases at J; junction bases unmatched: 4. The CDR3 protein is CATSDDRGPQETQYF. DNA for the CDR3: TGTGCCACCAGTGATGACAGGGGTCCTCAAGAGACCCAGTACTTC.

This clone showed up just once. V is TRBV5-1 and J is TRBJ1-6; D is perhaps TRBD1 (5 bases). The CDR3 has 16 amino acids. Germline-derived CDR1 and CDR2 are SGHRS and YFSETQ. Trimming took off 0 bases at V and 4 bases at J, with 11 bases between the two ends. The CDR3 nucleotides are TGCGCCAGCAGCTTGGATCCGGGACGGTATAATTCACCCCTCCACTTT. It encodes CASSLDPGRYNSPLHF.

This clone has a single count. This chain connects TRBV10-3 to TRBJ1-2; D perhaps matches TRBD1 (6 bases). The V gene lost 3 bases and the J gene lost 4 bases, with 12 bases spanning the gap. CDR1 and CDR2 from the germline V gene are ENHRY and SYGVKD. The CDR3 runs to 14 residues. CDR3 DNA: TGTGCCATCAGTGATAATTTACAGGGCTATGGCTACACCTTC. The encoded protein is CAISDNLQGYGYTF.

J is TRBJ2-7 and V is TRBV6-2 or TRBV6-3, with D tentatively TRBD2 (6 bases). The CDR3 is 14 amino acids. The ends were cut back, 2 bases at V and 0 bases at J, with 8 bases in the middle. Germline CDR1 reads MNHEY; CDR2 reads SVGEGT. CDR3 in amino acids: CASSYNGGSYEQYF. CDR3 sequence (DNA): TGTGCCAGCAGTTACAACGGGGGCTCCTACGAGCAGTACTTC.

The chain combines TRBV10-3 with TRBJ2-1; the match to TRBD2 covers 12 bases. The germline CDR1 and CDR2 sequences are ENHRY and SYGVKD. The CDR3 totals 15 residues. V lost 5 bases to trimming and J lost 5 bases; unmatched junction nucleotides: 4. The CDR3 spells CAISLLAGGDNEQFF. CDR3 DNA: TGTGCCATCAGTCTTCTAGCGGGAGGGGACAATGAGCAGTTCTTC.

The chain employs TRBV5-1 and TRBJ1-2; D unclear. CDR3 length equals 13 residues. Germline V gives CDR1 SGHRS, CDR2 YFSETQ. Trimming pared 3 bases from V and 3 bases from J, leaving 9 bases between. The CDR3 DNA sequence: TGCGCCAGCAGCTCGGACGCCTACTATGGCTACACCTTC. Residues: CASSSDAYYGYTF.